This T cell receptor (beta chain) derives from a study of cytomegalovirus exposure and HLA in healthy donors. Overall study findings and caveats: Most of the CMV-associated TCR beta chains (in a later analysis) appeared to be HLA-restricted.

Points on this clone: What it recognizes is unknown.

PCR involved 60 Vbeta and 13 Jbeta primers. Methods used by the authors: A later analysis tallied 65 million to 85 million unique TCR beta chains, 9.5 million to 14 million of them shared. Profiling relied on immunoSEQ multiplex PCR, and the TCRdb table lists in-frame clones only, not all of them. That table supplies the V and J calls and clone size; D and trimming were determined from the DNA. The sample carries 70,000 to 100,000 clones, around 84% recorded once. V trimming: 2 bases; J trimming: 0 bases; junction bases outside the gene matches: 3. The CDR3 extends over 16 amino acids. The germline CDR1 and CDR2 sequences are LNHDA and SQIVND (reference sequence).

The genes are TRBV19 and TRBJ2-1, with TRBD2 matching 8 bases. Sequenced material: PBMCs. This TCR derives from a man aged 18 to 30 in good health and CMV-seronegative. The CDR3 here is CASSISGGGSYNEQFF. For the CDR3, the DNA is TGTGCCAGTAGTATATCGGGGGGGGGCTCCTACAATGAGCAGTTCTTC.